Shown below are 17 T cell receptor beta chains from a single sample sequenced in a study of blood T cells in healthy people across ages. The authors ran a second PCR of roughly 6 to 12 cycles using a sample-barcoded 5' primer and a J-beta primer mix. TCRdb re-called the 5' RACE reads with MiXCR, one entry per CDR3 protein. The data contain a few hundred thousand distinct CDR3 sequences, approximately 47% of them seen just once; the ten biggest clones take up under 60%. Sequences were obtained from blood. All receptors come from a man aged 60-69 years in good health.

The V and J genes are TRBV5-1 and TRBJ1-1, with 8 nucleotides matching TRBD1. This CDR3 is built from 15 residues. CDR1 and CDR2 from the germline V gene are SGHRS and YFSETQ. J was trimmed by 6 bases and V by 2 bases; bases with no gene match: 9. CDR3 amino acids: CASSLDSNRGAEAFF. The CDR3 nucleotides are TGCGCCAGCAGCTTAGACTCGAACAGGGGGGCTGAAGCTTTCTTT.

In this sample, this clonotype turned up many times. The chain joins TRBV7-2 to TRBJ2-3; a weak D match, TRBD2 (5 bases). Trimming left V 4 bases short and J 7 bases short, with 9 bases between. The CDR3 has 12 residues. In germline, CDR1 is SGHTA, CDR2 FQGNSA. CDR3 residues: CASSSTRNTQYF. In nucleotides, the CDR3 is TGTGCCAGCAGCTCCACTAGGAATACGCAGTATTTT.

The chain links TRBV5-1 to TRBJ2-5; D possibly corresponds to TRBD1 (7 bases). Trimming shortened V by 2 bases and J by 4 bases, and 15 bases separated the two germline ends. The CDR3 is made up of 15 amino acids. CDR1 is SGHRS and CDR2 is YFSETQ in the germline V gene. CDR3 region: CASSFGTQGGETQYF. DNA of the CDR3: TGCGCCAGCAGCTTCGGGACGCAGGGGGGAGAGACCCAGTACTTC.

The chain links TRBV15 to TRBJ1-1; D is unresolved. The CDR3 has 16 amino acids. CDR1 is LNHNV, CDR2 YYDKDF, per germline (reference sequence). The ends were cut back, 0 bases at V and 1 base at J, with 12 bases in the middle. The CDR3 DNA reads TGTGCCACCAGCAGAGATCCCCTCTCAGGGAACACTGAAGCTTTCTTT. This encodes CATSRDPLSGNTEAFF. The full variable domain, rest sourced from reference TRBV15 and TRBJ1-1, is DAMVIQNPRYQVTQFGKPVTLSCSQTLNHNVMYWYQQKSSQAPKLLFHYYDKDFNNEADTPDNFQSRRPNTSFCFLDIRSPGLGDTAMYLCATSRDPLSGNTEAFFGQGTRLTVV.

This sequence joins TRBV24-1 and TRBJ2-1, with 7 nucleotides matching TRBD2. Germline lookup yields CDR1 KGHDR and CDR2 SFDVKD. Trimming cost V 6 bases and J 6 bases; bases outside gene matches: 7. The CDR3 is 14 amino acids. CDR3 nucleotide sequence: TGTGCCACCAGTAACCCTAGGACTAGCAATGAGCAGTTCTTC. This sequence encodes CATSNPRTSNEQFF.

The chain couples TRBV7-9 to TRBJ2-3, with 9 bases matching TRBD2. The J segment lost 1 base and the V segment lost 7 bases, leaving 6 bases of the junction unmatched. There are 15 residues in the CDR3. Germline V gene sequence: CDR1 SEHNR, CDR2 FQNEAQ (reference sequence). The CDR3 DNA is TGTGCCAGCAAGCCCTGGACTAGCGGCACAGATACGCAGTATTTT. It is translated as CASKPWTSGTDTQYF.

The chain has TRBV18 and TRBJ1-1, with D possibly TRBD1 on 5 matching bases. Germline V gives CDR1 KGHSH, CDR2 LQKENI. Trimming removed 2 bases from V and 7 bases from J, with 14 bases in between. This CDR3 comprises 14 residues. In DNA form, the CDR3 reads TGTGCCAGCTCACCATCGCAGGGCGCCGGTGAAGCTTTCTTT. Protein: CASSPSQGAGEAFF.

CDR3 nucleotide sequence: TGCAGCGTTGATGGCCTGGACAGGGGCCAAACAGATACGCAGTATTTT. Its translation is CSVDGLDRGQTDTQYF. The rearrangement links TRBV29-1 to TRBJ2-3, with TRBD1 matching over 9 bases. Germline assignment: CDR1 SQVTM and CDR2 ANQGSEA. Germline trimming cut 3 bases from V and 3 bases from J; bases unmatched to any gene: 10. This CDR3 comprises 16 residues.

The V and J genes are TRBV12-3 or TRBV12-4 and TRBJ2-5, with D possibly called TRBD1 or TRBD2 (6 bases each). Trimming took off 7 bases at V and 5 bases at J, with 20 bases between the two ends. CDR3 length: 15 amino acids. The CDR3 sequence is CASKRGAGYGETQYF. The CDR3, as DNA: TGTGCCAGCAAAAGGGGGGCAGGGTACGGGGAGACCCAGTACTTC.

CDR3 loop: CSASRRAGGEQYF. In nucleotides, the CDR3 is TGCAGTGCTAGTCGTCGGGCGGGAGGGGAGCAGTACTTC. The rearrangement joins TRBV20-1 to TRBJ2-7, with TRBD2 matching 9 bases. The CDR3 runs to 13 residues. Germline V lookup: CDR1 DFQATT, CDR2 SNEGSKA (reference sequence). Losses at the gene ends were 3 bases for V and 7 bases for J; bases not matched to a gene: 7.

The table lists this clonotype with many counts. The rearrangement uses TRBV20-1 and TRBJ2-7; 9 bases are a match to TRBD2. The germline CDR1 and CDR2 sequences are DFQATT and SNEGSKA (reference sequence). CDR3 length: 15 amino acids. With 5 bases clipped from V and 6 bases from J, the junction kept 14 bases outside the gene matches. The CDR3 spells CSARNRLAGSGEQYF. Here the CDR3 DNA reads TGCAGTGCTCGTAACCGTCTAGCGGGATCGGGCGAGCAGTACTTC.

This chain links TRBV5-6 with TRBJ2-3; 9 bases map to TRBD2. Germline CDR1 and CDR2: SGHDT and YYEEEE. CDR3 length: 16 residues. The ends lost 4 bases at V and 4 bases at J; junction bases unmatched: 10. The CDR3 sequence is CASSPGLAKRPDTQYF. The CDR3 DNA reads as TGTGCCAGCAGCCCGGGACTAGCCAAGAGACCAGATACGCAGTATTTT.

The CDR3 region has the DNA TGTGCCAGCACCTCCAAGGGGGTGGGCACAGATACGCAGTATTTT. It specifies CASTSKGVGTDTQYF. The chain has TRBV6-1 and TRBJ2-3; D is possibly TRBD1 (6 bases). V was clipped by 7 bases and J by 1 base, with 15 bases between them. Germline CDR1 and CDR2: MNHNS and SASEGT. CDR3 size: 15 residues.

In this sample, this clonotype turned up many times. The CDR3 nucleotides are TGTGCCAGCACGCAGCGGGAGGGCAATGAGCAGTTCTTC. Translating it yields CASTQREGNEQFF. V and J are TRBV7-2 and TRBJ2-1; TRBD2 matches at 10 bases. The CDR3 spans 13 residues. Per the germline V gene, CDR1 is SGHTA and CDR2 is FQGNSA. Unmatched junction bases numbered 3, after V lost 7 bases and J lost 6 bases.

This chain uses TRBV13 with TRBJ2-3; TRBD2 is a possible D gene (6 bases). The CDR3 covers 16 residues. The germline V and J ends were trimmed by 6 bases and 7 bases, with 23 bases remaining between them. Per the germline V gene, CDR1 is PRHDT and CDR2 is FYEKMQ (reference sequence). The CDR3 here is CASSLRGSTDSHTQYF. The CDR3 region has the DNA TGTGCCAGCAGTCTTCGGGGGTCTACAGATTCTCATACGCAGTATTTT.

Worth noting for this clonotype: This sequence may be a read error, since a much larger clone differs from it by one base. The chain has TRBV27 and TRBJ2-4, with 9 bases fitting TRBD1. The CDR3 runs 14 residues. The germline CDR1 and CDR2 sequences are MNHEY and SMNVEV (reference sequence). Germline trimming cut 5 bases from V and 13 bases from J; bases unmatched to any gene: 12. The CDR3 sequence is CASSGTGRPYGQYF. For the CDR3, the DNA is TGTGCCAGCAGTGGGACAGGGAGGCCCTACGGGCAGTACTTC.

The chain couples TRBV28 to TRBJ2-3; TRBD2 aligns across 7 bases. The trim removed 6 bases at V and 4 bases at J, leaving 10 bases unmatched. CDR1 and CDR2 from the germline V gene are MDHEN and SYDVKM. This CDR3 is 15 amino acids long. The DNA of the CDR3 is TGTGCCAGCAGACTGGGAGGCGGGAGTCCAGATACGCAGTATTTT. This encodes CASRLGGGSPDTQYF.